This is a list of T cell receptor beta chains from one sample in a study of a mutant IDH1 vaccine in newly diagnosed glioma. The table came from immunoSEQ multiplex PCR; TCRdb's copy has only in-frame clones and leaves some out. The sample has under 55,000 clones, 75% to 95% seen once. Antigens for these TCRs are unknown. The specimen comprised PBMCs, sampled from a glioma patient whose treatment included an IDH1 peptide vaccine. The receptors were sampled from a man aged 50 to 59 with glioma. Both conserved end residues are part of each CDR3. The D gene is left open where the match is weak. Some rows have no size entry. The others give once, few or many, or a class for an expanded clone.

J	size	D	V	CDR3	DNA
TRBJ1-1	-	-	TRBV7-2	CASSLHGTAAFF	TGTGCCAGCAGCTTACATGGGACGGCAGCTTTCTTT
TRBJ1-4	-	-	TRBV23-1	CASSQYRGGGGTNEKLFF	TGCGCCAGCAGTCAATATCGAGGAGGGGGAGGAACTAATGAAAAACTGTTTTTT
TRBJ2-5	-	-	TRBV10-1	CATPVETQYF	TGCGCCACCCCGGTAGAGACCCAGTACTTC
TRBJ2-5	once	-	TRBV5-6	CASSLQETQYF	TGTGCCAGCAGCTTACAAGAGACCCAGTACTTC
TRBJ2-1	-	-	TRBV28	CASSFGGIRDEQFF	TGTGCCAGCAGTTTTGGTGGTATTAGGGATGAGCAGTTCTTC
TRBJ1-1	-	-	TRBV7-8	CASSSSGQMNTEAFF	TGTGCCAGCAGCTCCTCCGGACAGATGAACACTGAAGCTTTCTTT
TRBJ2-1	-	-	TRBV6-6	CASSPPGTYNEQFF	TGTGCCAGCAGCCCCCCAGGGACCTACAATGAGCAGTTCTTC
TRBJ2-1	-	TRBD1	TRBV19	CASSLGTGFNEQFF	TGTGCCAGTAGTCTAGGGACAGGGTTCAATGAGCAGTTCTTC
TRBJ1-1	-	-	TRBV28	CASSPRQIMNTEAFF	TGTGCCAGCAGTCCCCGACAGATCATGAACACTGAAGCTTTCTTT
TRBJ1-4	-	TRBD1	TRBV2	CASSGIQGRFEKLFF	TGTGCCAGCAGTGGAATACAGGGGCGATTCGAAAAACTGTTTTTT
TRBJ2-7	-	TRBD1	TRBV19	CASSPRDRVYEQYF	TGTGCCAGTAGTCCCCGGGACAGGGTCTACGAGCAGTACTTC
TRBJ2-7	-	-	TRBV6-1	CASSEWGLSSYEQYF	TGTGCCAGCAGTGAATGGGGCTTGAGCTCCTACGAGCAGTACTTC
TRBJ2-1	-	TRBD1	TRBV19	CASSIYGTGAYNEQFF	TGTGCCAGTAGTATATACGGGACAGGGGCCTACAATGAGCAGTTCTTC
TRBJ1-1	-	-	TRBV6-6	CASSTGPTEAFF	TGTGCCAGCAGCACAGGGCCCACTGAAGCTTTCTTT
TRBJ1-4	-	-	TRBV27	CASSLRRSEKLFF	TGTGCCAGCAGTCTCAGGCGGTCTGAAAAACTGTTTTTT
TRBJ1-5	-	TRBD1	TRBV2	CASSTGTGGVFGNQPQHF	TGTGCCAGCAGTACCGGGACAGGGGGAGTATTTGGCAATCAGCCCCAGCATTTT
TRBJ2-4	-	TRBD2	TRBV5-1	CASSPTSGGSIQYF	TGCGCCAGCAGCCCGACTAGCGGGGGGAGCATTCAGTACTTC
TRBJ1-4	-	-	TRBV28	CASSGAGGLREKLFF	TGTGCCAGCAGTGGTGCGGGGGGGTTACGGGAAAAACTGTTTTTT
TRBJ1-1	-	TRBD1	TRBV6-5	CASSYDREKMNTEAFF	TGTGCCAGCAGTTACGACAGGGAGAAAATGAACACTGAAGCTTTCTTT
TRBJ2-1	-	TRBD2	TRBV7-9	CASRPSGGPHNEQFF	TGTGCCAGCAGGCCTAGCGGGGGGCCCCACAATGAGCAGTTCTTC
TRBJ2-7	-	TRBD2	TRBV5-1	CASSLASGDYEQYF	TGCGCCAGCAGCTTGGCTAGCGGGGATTACGAGCAGTACTTC
TRBJ2-2	-	-	TRBV6-6	CASSYTKGMNTGELFF	TGTGCCAGCAGTTATACCAAAGGAATGAACACCGGGGAGCTGTTTTTT
TRBJ2-7	-	TRBD2	TRBV5-1	CASSFGLAGDLSYEQYF	TGCGCCAGCAGCTTCGGACTAGCGGGAGATCTTTCCTACGAGCAGTACTTC
TRBJ1-5	-	-	TRBV10-2	CASSESGGAPGNQPQHF	TGCGCCAGCAGTGAATCGGGAGGGGCCCCCGGCAATCAGCCCCAGCATTTT
TRBJ1-5	-	TRBD1	TRBV28	CASTQTGGNQPQHF	TGTGCCAGCACCCAGACAGGGGGCAATCAGCCCCAGCATTTT
TRBJ2-2	-	TRBD2	TRBV6-4	CASSDSSGSTGELFF	TGTGCCAGCAGTGACTCTAGCGGGAGTACCGGGGAGCTGTTTTTT
TRBJ1-1	once	TRBD1	TRBV5-4	CASSFQGAPEAFF	TGTGCCAGCAGCTTTCAGGGGGCGCCTGAAGCTTTCTTT
TRBJ2-3	-	-	TRBV4-3	CASSPRQTDTQYF	TGCGCCAGCAGCCCCCGGCAGACAGATACGCAGTATTTT
TRBJ2-7	-	-	TRBV6-5	CASSQGDYEQYF	TGTGCCAGCAGCCAAGGGGATTACGAGCAGTACTTC
TRBJ1-5	-	-	TRBV19	CASSNDISFYSNQPQHF	TGTGCCAGTAGTAACGACATTTCTTTCTATAGCAATCAGCCCCAGCATTTT
TRBJ2-5	-	-	TRBV6-5	CASRRIRVQETQYF	TGTGCCAGCCGTAGAATCAGGGTCCAAGAGACCCAGTACTTC
TRBJ2-7	once	-	TRBV5-1	CASSLTGTYEQYF	TGCGCCAGCAGCTTGACAGGGACATACGAGCAGTACTTC
TRBJ2-6	-	-	TRBV30	CAWTRDFSGSGANVLTF	TGTGCCTGGACCAGGGACTTTTCCGGCTCTGGGGCCAACGTCCTGACTTTC
TRBJ2-2	-	-	TRBV19	CASTWTLNTGELFF	TGTGCCAGTACTTGGACACTGAACACCGGGGAGCTGTTTTTT
TRBJ2-2	once	-	TRBV30	CAWSFWDRELFF	TGTGCCTGGAGCTTCTGGGACCGGGAGCTGTTTTTT
TRBJ1-5	once	-	TRBV5-6	CASSSGGFSSQPQHF	TGTGCCAGCAGCTCCGGGGGGTTCAGTAGTCAGCCCCAGCATTTT
TRBJ2-5	-	TRBD1	TRBV5-1	CASSLGQGETQYF	TGCGCCAGCAGCTTGGGACAGGGGGAGACCCAGTACTTC
TRBJ1-5	-	-	TRBV2	CASRPIQGGNQPQHF	TGTGCCAGCAGGCCTATACAGGGAGGCAATCAGCCCCAGCATTTT
TRBJ2-7	-	TRBD2	TRBV7-9	CASGWGGSYEQYF	TGTGCCAGCGGATGGGGGGGCTCCTACGAGCAGTACTTC
TRBJ2-7	few	-	TRBV7-2	CASSQAEYYEQYF	TGTGCCAGCAGCCAGGCAGAGTACTACGAGCAGTACTTC
TRBJ2-2	-	-	TRBV7-2	CASSLALLGSTGELFF	TGTGCCAGCAGCTTAGCGCTTTTAGGGTCTACCGGGGAGCTGTTTTTT
TRBJ2-7	-	-	TRBV5-5	CASSFRTAGYEQYF	TGTGCCAGCAGCTTTCGGACAGCCGGGTACGAGCAGTACTTC
TRBJ1-1	once	-	TRBV11-1	CASRPLDGVNTEAFF	TGTGCCAGCAGACCGCTTGATGGGGTGAACACTGAAGCTTTCTTT
TRBJ1-1	-	-	TRBV7-8	CASSPSWGLSMNTEAFF	TGTGCCAGCAGCCCATCGTGGGGCCTTTCGATGAACACTGAAGCTTTCTTT
TRBJ1-2	-	TRBD1	TRBV5-6	CASSWDRNYGYTF	TGTGCCAGCAGCTGGGACAGAAACTATGGCTACACCTTC
TRBJ1-6	-	-	TRBV27	CASSLVGTSYNSPLHF	TGTGCCAGCAGTTTAGTGGGGACCTCCTATAATTCACCCCTCCACTTT
TRBJ2-7	-	TRBD1	TRBV30	CACAQGTLYEQYF	TGTGCCTGCGCACAGGGGACCCTCTACGAGCAGTACTTC
TRBJ2-5	-	-	TRBV29-1	CSVRNQETQYF	TGCAGCGTTCGGAACCAAGAGACCCAGTACTTC
TRBJ1-1	-	TRBD1	TRBV2	CASTPGQGRINAEAFF	TGTGCCAGCACCCCAGGACAGGGGAGAATTAACGCTGAAGCTTTCTTT
TRBJ1-2	-	TRBD1	TRBV6-5	CASRRQGAGYGYTF	TGTGCCAGCAGGCGACAGGGGGCGGGCTATGGCTACACCTTC
TRBJ1-2	-	TRBD1	TRBV18	CASSPDRVGGYTF	TGTGCCAGCTCACCGGACAGGGTTGGAGGCTACACCTTC
TRBJ1-2	-	-	TRBV9	CASSVGWAGATYGYTF	TGTGCCAGCAGCGTAGGCTGGGCAGGAGCTACCTATGGCTACACCTTC
TRBJ1-6	-	-	TRBV30	CAWSAGMGSYNSPLHF	TGTGCCTGGAGTGCAGGGATGGGGTCCTATAATTCACCCCTCCACTTT
TRBJ2-5	-	TRBD1	TRBV6-5	CASSYLGGEEETQYF	TGTGCCAGCAGTTATTTAGGGGGCGAGGAAGAGACCCAGTACTTC
TRBJ1-6	-	-	TRBV5-1	CASQSREDSPLHF	TGCGCCAGCCAGAGTCGAGAGGATTCACCCCTCCACTTT
TRBJ2-7	-	-	TRBV11-3	CASSLGGMSNEQYF	TGTGCCAGCAGCTTGGGCGGGATGTCTAACGAGCAGTACTTC
TRBJ2-1	-	TRBD2	TRBV5-1	CASRDIAGGRNEQFF	TGCGCCAGCAGGGATATAGCGGGGGGGCGGAATGAGCAGTTCTTC
TRBJ2-2	-	-	TRBV7-9	CASSLGTGELFF	TGTGCCAGCAGCTTAGGTACCGGGGAGCTGTTTTTT
TRBJ1-1	-	-	TRBV15	CATSRTGRTEAFF	TGTGCCACCAGCAGAACTGGACGAACTGAAGCTTTCTTT